This T cell receptor beta chain was captured by sequencing in a study of vaccination effects on CD4 cells after COVID-19. As for the study in general: Post-vaccine specimens arrived a median 72 days past the second dose.

As concerns this clone: Its matching antigen is unknown.

Points from the study as a whole: Early post-infection timepoints were absent, and convalescent patients were few. Infection-derived and vaccine-derived clones contracted markedly late after vaccination.

Antigen-specific CD4+ T cell clonotypes were called by their expansion after viral peptide-pool culture in ViraFEST. Once cultured for roughly 10 days, the cells underwent separation to obtain CD4+ T cells. Participants got two doses of BNT162b2 or mRNA-1273 vaccine. IL-2 medium supplanted half the medium on days 3 and 7. The CDR3 loop spans 15 amino acids. Trimming left V 1 base short and J 8 bases short, with 14 bases between. Germline values: CDR1 LGHDT, CDR2 YNNKEL (reference sequence). Assay used: immunoSEQ multiplex PCR; TCRdb lists only in-frame clones, some missing. The sample comprises 30,000 or so clones, 72% of which are singletons, and about 12% rests with the top ten.

The material sequenced was CD4+ T cells from PBMCs cultured with HCoV-229E spike peptides, taken after COVID-19 vaccination. The chain has TRBV3-1 (or the pseudogene TRBV3-2) and TRBJ1-4; D unresolved. The origin of this receptor is a human donor who received a COVID-19 vaccine. CDR3 in amino acids: CASSQGFGVREKLFF. CDR3 nucleotide sequence: TGTGCCAGCAGCCAAGGGTTTGGTGTAAGGGAAAAACTGTTTTTT.